This T cell receptor beta chain was identified during a study of PD-L1 blockade in urothelial cancer. Germline V gene lookup returns CDR1 PRHDT and CDR2 FYEKMQ (reference sequence). CDR3 length: 15 amino acids. The germline V and J ends were trimmed by 5 bases and 4 bases, with 15 bases remaining between them. TCRdb's copy holds only in-frame clones and misses some; the assay was immunoSEQ multiplex PCR. The sample shows some 120,000 clones, approximately 90% of them seen only once. The time point: peripheral blood 6 weeks after treatment start. Sequenced material: PBMCs, taken around atezolizumab (anti-PD-L1) treatment. This clonotype originated in a man aged 55-75 years with urothelial cancer. The chain links TRBV13 to TRBJ1-3; D uncertain. The CDR3 nucleotides are TGTGCCAGCAGCGATGGTCAACAGCGGGGAAACACCATATATTTT. The encoded protein is CASSDGQQRGNTIYF.